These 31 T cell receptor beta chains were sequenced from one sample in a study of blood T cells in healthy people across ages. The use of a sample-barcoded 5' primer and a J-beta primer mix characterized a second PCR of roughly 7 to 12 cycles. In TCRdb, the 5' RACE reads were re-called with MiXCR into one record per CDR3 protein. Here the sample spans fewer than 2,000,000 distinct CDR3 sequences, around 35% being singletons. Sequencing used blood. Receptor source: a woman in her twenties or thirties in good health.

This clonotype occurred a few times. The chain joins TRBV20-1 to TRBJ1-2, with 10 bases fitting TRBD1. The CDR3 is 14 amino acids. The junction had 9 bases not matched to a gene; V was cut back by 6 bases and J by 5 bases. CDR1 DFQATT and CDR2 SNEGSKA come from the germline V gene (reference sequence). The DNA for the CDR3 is TGCAGTGCAACCGGGACAGGGGAGGGTTATGGCTACACCTTC. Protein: CSATGTGEGYGYTF.

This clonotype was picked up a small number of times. DNA of the CDR3: TGTGCCAGCAGCCCCCGGCGAACGTGGCCCAACAATGAGCAGTTCTTC. It specifies CASSPRRTWPNNEQFF. The chain couples TRBV3-1 to TRBJ2-1; D gene unclear. Between the trimmed V and J ends, which lost 4 bases and 5 bases, there was a span of 18 bases. There are 16 residues in the CDR3. Germline V gives CDR1 LGHDT, CDR2 YNNKEL (reference sequence).

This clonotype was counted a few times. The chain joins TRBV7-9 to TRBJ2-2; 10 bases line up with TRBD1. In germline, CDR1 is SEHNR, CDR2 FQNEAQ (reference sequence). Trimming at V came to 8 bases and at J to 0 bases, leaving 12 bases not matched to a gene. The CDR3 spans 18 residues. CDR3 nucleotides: TGTGCCAGCCGCCCCGGACAGGGGGTTCACGCGAACACCGGGGAGCTGTTTTTT. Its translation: CASRPGQGVHANTGELFF. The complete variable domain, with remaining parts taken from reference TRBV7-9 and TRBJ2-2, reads DTGVSQNPRHKITKRGQNVTFRCDPISEHNRLYWYRQTLGQGPEFLTYFQNEAQLEKSRLLSDRFSAERPKGSFSTLEIQRTEQGDSAMYLCASRPGQGVHANTGELFFGEGSRLTVL.

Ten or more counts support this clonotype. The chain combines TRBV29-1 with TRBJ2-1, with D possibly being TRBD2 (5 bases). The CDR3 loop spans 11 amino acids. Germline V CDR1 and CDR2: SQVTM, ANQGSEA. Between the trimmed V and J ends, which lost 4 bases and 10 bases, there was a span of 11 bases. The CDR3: CSVGLAGEQFF. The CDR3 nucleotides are TGCAGCGTTGGTCTAGCAGGCGAGCAGTTCTTC.

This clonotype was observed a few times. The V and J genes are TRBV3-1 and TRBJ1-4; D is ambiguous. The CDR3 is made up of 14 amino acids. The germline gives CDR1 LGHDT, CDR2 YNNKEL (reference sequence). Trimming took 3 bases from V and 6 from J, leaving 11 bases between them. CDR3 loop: CASSHLLKDEKLFF. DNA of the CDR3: TGTGCCAGCAGCCACCTCCTTAAGGATGAAAAACTGTTTTTT.

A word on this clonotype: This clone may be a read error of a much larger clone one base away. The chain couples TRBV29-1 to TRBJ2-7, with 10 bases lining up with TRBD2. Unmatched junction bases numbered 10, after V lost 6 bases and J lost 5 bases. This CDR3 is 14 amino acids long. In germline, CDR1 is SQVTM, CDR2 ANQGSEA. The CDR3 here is CSVAIAGGRDEQYF. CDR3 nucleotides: TGCAGCGTGGCGATAGCGGGAGGACGGGACGAGCAGTACTTC.

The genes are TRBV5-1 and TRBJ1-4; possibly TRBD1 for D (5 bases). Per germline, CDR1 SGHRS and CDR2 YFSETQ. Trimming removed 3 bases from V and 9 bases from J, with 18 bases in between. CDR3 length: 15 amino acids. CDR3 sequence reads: CASSWRGELDKKLFF. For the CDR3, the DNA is TGCGCCAGCAGCTGGAGAGGGGAACTCGATAAAAAACTGTTTTTT. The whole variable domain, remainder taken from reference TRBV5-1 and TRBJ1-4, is KAGVTQTPRYLIKTRGQQVTLSCSPISGHRSVSWYQQTPGQGLQFLFEYFSETQRNKGNFPGRFSGRQFSNSRSEMNVSTLELGDSALYLCASSWRGELDKKLFFGSGTQLSVL.

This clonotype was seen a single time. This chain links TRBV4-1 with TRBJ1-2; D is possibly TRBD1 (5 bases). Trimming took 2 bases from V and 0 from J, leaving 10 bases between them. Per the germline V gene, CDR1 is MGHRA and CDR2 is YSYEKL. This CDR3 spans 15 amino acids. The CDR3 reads CASSQRDSANYGYTF. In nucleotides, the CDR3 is TGCGCCAGCAGCCAAAGAGACAGTGCTAACTATGGCTACACCTTC.

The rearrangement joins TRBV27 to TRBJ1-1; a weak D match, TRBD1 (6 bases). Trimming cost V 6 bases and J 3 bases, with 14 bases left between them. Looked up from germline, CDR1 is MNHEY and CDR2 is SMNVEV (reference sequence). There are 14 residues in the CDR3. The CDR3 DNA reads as TGTGCCAGCAGGAAGCGGGACACCGACACTGAAGCTTTCTTT. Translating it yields CASRKRDTDTEAFF.

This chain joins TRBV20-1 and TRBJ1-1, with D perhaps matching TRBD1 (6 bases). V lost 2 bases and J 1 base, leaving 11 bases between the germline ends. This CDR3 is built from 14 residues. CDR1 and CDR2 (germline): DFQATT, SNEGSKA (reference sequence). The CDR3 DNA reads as TGCAGTGCTAGAAAGGGACACGGGAACACTGAAGCTTTCTTT. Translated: CSARKGHGNTEAFF.

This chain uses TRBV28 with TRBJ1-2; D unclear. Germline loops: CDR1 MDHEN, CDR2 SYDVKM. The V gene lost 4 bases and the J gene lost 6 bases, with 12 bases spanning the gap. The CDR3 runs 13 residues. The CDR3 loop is CASSSGPADGYTF. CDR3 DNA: TGTGCCAGCAGTTCCGGACCGGCGGATGGCTACACCTTC.

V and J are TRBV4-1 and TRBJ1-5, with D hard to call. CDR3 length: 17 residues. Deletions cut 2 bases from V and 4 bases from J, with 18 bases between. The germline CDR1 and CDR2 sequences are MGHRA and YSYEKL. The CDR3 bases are TGCGCCAGCAGCCAAAAAAGCCCGGGAGGGATGAATCAGCCCCAGCATTTT. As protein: CASSQKSPGGMNQPQHF.

CDR3 nucleotides: TGTGCCAGCAGCCAAGATTGGGCTGAAGCTTTCTTT. Amino acid sequence: CASSQDWAEAFF. The chain couples TRBV14 to TRBJ1-1; unclear D gene. The CDR3 length is 12 residues. In germline, CDR1 is SGHDN, CDR2 FVKESK. Trimming removed 0 bases at V and 6 bases at J, with 5 bases between.

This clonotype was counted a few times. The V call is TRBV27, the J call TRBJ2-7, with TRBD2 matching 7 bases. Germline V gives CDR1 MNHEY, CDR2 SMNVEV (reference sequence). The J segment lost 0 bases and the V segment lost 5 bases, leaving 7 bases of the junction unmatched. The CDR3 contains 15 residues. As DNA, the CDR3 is TGTGCCAGCAGTCCCCGGGGGGATAACTCCTACGAGCAGTACTTC. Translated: CASSPRGDNSYEQYF.

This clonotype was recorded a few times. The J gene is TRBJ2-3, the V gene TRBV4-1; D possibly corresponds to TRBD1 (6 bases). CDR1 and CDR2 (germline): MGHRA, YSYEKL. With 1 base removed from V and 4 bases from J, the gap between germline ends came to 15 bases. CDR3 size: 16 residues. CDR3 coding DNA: TGCGCCAGCAGCCAAGCCCAACAGGGTTTGTCAGATACGCAGTATTTT. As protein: CASSQAQQGLSDTQYF.

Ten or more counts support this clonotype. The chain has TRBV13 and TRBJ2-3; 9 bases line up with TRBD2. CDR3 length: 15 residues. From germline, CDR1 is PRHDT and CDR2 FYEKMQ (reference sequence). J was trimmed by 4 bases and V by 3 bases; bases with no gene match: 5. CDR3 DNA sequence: TGTGCCAGCAGCTTCGGCGGGGGGGCCCCAGATACGCAGTATTTT. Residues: CASSFGGGAPDTQYF.

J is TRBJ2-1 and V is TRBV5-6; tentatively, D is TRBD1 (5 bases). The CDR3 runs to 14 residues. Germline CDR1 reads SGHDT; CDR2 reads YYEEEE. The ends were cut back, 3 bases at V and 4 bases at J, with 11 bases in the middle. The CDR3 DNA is TGTGCCAGCAGCTCCCCGACAGTGTACAATGAGCAGTTCTTC. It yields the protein CASSSPTVYNEQFF.

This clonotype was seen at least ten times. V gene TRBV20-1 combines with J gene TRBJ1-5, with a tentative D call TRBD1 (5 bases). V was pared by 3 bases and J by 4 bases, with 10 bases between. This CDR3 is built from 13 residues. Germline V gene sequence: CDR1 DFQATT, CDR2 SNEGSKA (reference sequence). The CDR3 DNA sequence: TGCAGTGCTAGGAGCAGGGAAAATCAGCCCCAGCATTTT. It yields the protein CSARSRENQPQHF.

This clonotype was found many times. The chain's CDR3 is CASSSPPGYTF. The CDR3 DNA follows: TGTGCCAGCAGCTCCCCCCCCGGCTACACCTTC. The genes are TRBV28 and TRBJ1-2; no firm D call. The germline V and J ends were trimmed by 6 bases and 8 bases, with 10 bases remaining between them. The CDR3 runs 11 residues. Germline V gives CDR1 MDHEN, CDR2 SYDVKM.

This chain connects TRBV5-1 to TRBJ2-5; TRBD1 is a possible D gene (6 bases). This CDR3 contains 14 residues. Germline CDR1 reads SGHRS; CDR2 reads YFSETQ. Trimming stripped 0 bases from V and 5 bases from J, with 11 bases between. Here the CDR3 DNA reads TGCGCCAGCAGCTTGGGGGGGCGGCGGGAGACCCAGTACTTC. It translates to CASSLGGRRETQYF.

The CDR3 is CASSLDPDEGYTF. For the CDR3, the DNA is TGTGCCAGCAGCTTAGACCCAGACGAGGGCTACACCTTC. The chain joins TRBV5-6 to TRBJ1-2, with D unclear. V dropped 2 bases and J dropped 8 bases, with 13 bases sitting between them. The germline V gene has CDR1 SGHDT and CDR2 YYEEEE. The CDR3 loop spans 13 amino acids.

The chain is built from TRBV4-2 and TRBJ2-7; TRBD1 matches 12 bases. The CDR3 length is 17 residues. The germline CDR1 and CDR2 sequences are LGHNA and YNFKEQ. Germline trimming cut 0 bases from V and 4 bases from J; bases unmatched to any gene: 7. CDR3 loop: CASSQDWDRGRLYEQYF. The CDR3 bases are TGTGCCAGCAGCCAAGATTGGGACAGGGGGCGACTTTACGAGCAGTACTTC.

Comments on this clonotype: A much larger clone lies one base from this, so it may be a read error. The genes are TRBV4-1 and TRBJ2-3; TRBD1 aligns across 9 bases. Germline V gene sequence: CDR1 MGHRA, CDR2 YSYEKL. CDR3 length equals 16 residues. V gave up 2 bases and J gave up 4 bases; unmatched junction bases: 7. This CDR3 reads CASSQPRDRAADTQYF. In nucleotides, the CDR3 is TGCGCCAGCAGCCAACCCCGGGACAGGGCGGCAGATACGCAGTATTTT.

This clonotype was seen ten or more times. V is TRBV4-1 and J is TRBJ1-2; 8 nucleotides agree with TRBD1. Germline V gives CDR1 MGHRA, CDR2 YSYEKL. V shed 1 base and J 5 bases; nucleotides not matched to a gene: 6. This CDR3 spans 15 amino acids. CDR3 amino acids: CASSQVTGQGYGYTF. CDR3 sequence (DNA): TGCGCCAGCAGCCAAGTAACTGGACAGGGTTATGGCTACACCTTC.

CDR3: CASSVLNSRLTYEQYF. The CDR3 region has the DNA TGTGCCAGCAGCGTTTTGAACAGCAGACTCACCTACGAGCAGTACTTC. The V gene is TRBV21-1, the J gene TRBJ2-7. TRBV21-1 has pseudogene status. The CDR3 runs 16 residues.

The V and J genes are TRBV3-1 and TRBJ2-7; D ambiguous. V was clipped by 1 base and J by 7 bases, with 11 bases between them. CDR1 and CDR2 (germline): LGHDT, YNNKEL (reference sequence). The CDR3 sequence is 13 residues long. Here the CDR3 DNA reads TGTGCCAGCAGCCAAGTATTGCGTCTGGAGCAGTACTTC. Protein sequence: CASSQVLRLEQYF.

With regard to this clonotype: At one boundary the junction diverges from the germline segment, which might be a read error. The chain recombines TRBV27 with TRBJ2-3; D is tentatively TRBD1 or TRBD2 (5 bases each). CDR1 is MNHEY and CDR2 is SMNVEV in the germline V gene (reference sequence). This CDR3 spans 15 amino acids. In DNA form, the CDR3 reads TGTGTCAGCAGAGCCGGGACCCTTCCCACAGATACGCAGTATTTT. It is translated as CVSRAGTLPTDTQYF.

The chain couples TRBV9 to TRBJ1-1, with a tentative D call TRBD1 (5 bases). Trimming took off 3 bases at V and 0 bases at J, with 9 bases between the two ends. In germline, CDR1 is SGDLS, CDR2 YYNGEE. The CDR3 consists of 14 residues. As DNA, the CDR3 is TGTGCCAGCAGCGGACAGTCTATGAACACTGAAGCTTTCTTT. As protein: CASSGQSMNTEAFF. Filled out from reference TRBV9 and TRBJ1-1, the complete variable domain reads DSGVTQTPKHLITATGQRVTLRCSPRSGDLSVYWYQQSLDQGLQFLIQYYNGEERAKGNILERFSAQQFPDLHSELNLSSLELGDSALYFCASSGQSMNTEAFFGQGTRLTVV.

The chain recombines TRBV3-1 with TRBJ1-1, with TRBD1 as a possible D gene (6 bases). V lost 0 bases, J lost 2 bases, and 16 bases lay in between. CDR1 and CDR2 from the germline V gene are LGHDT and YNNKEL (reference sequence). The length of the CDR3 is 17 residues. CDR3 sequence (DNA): TGTGCCAGCAGCCAAGAGGTTCCGGGGGCGGTCAACACTGAAGCTTTCTTT. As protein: CASSQEVPGAVNTEAFF.

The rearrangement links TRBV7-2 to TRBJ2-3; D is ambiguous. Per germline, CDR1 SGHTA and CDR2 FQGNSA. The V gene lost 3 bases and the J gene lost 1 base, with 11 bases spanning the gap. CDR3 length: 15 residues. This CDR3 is CASSFGNSGTDTQYF. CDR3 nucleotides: TGTGCCAGCAGCTTTGGAAACTCGGGCACAGATACGCAGTATTTT.

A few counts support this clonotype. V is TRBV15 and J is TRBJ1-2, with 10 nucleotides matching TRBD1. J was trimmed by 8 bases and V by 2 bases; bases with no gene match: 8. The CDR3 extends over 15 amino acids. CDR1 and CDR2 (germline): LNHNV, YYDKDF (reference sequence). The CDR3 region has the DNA TGTGCCACCAGCAGAAGCGACAGGGGGCTGAGAGGCTACACCTTC. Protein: CATSRSDRGLRGYTF.